Included here is one TCR beta chain sequence, with context. This sample is part of a study of shared clonotypes between healthy human individuals. The repertoire was sequenced with immunoSEQ multiplex PCR; TCRdb's copy has only in-frame clones and lacks some. The sample has hundreds of thousands of clones; roughly 95% are singletons. V shed 5 bases and J shed 4 bases, with 6 bases lying between them. Germline loops: CDR1 SGHAT, CDR2 FQNNGV. There are 11 residues in the CDR3. The sequencing sample was made of naive CD4+ T cells sorted from blood. Subset in this sample: CD45RA+ positively selected. The chain combines TRBV11-2 with TRBJ2-7, with D hard to call. This sequence was found in a woman younger than 45 in good health. CDR3 amino acids: CASSTFYEQYF. The CDR3 DNA reads as TGTGCCAGCAGCACGTTTTACGAGCAGTACTTC.